This T cell receptor beta chain was sequenced in a study of T cells in Graves' hyperthyroidism and ophthalmopathy. For the study at large: Initial diagnosis, before any treatment, was when peripheral blood was collected.

This clonotype was counted at least ten times. Fresh peripheral blood, approximately 9.1 ml, was the source of the PBMCs. The V gene lost 7 bases and the J gene lost 7 bases, with 11 bases spanning the gap. Germline V gene data show CDR1 as MDHEN and CDR2 as SYDVKM. This CDR3 is built from 11 residues. From RNA transcripts, TCR beta CDR3 regions were amplified. A set of HTBI primers served as the primers for a first-round RT-PCR of the TCR CDR3. TCRdb independently ran MiXCR on the multiplex PCR reads; one entry per CDR3 protein. The sample records some 490,000 distinct CDR3 sequences, around a fifth being singletons.

The specimen was blood. J is TRBJ2-7 and V is TRBV28, with a possible D match to TRBD2 (5 bases). The receptor comes from a woman aged 70-85 years with Graves' ophthalmopathy. The DNA of the CDR3 is TGTGCCAGCACATGGGAGCGGGAGCAGTACTTC. Protein: CASTWEREQYF.